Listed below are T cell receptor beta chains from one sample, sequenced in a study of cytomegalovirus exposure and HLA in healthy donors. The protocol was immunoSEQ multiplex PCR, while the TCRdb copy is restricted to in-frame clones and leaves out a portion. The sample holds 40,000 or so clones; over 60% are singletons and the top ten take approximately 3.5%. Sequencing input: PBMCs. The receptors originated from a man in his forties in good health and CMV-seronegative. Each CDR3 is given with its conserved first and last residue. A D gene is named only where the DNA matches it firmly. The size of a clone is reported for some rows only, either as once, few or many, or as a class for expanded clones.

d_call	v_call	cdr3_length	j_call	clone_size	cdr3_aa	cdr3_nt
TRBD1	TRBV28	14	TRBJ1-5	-	CASSSGQGDQPQHF	TGTGCCAGCAGTTCGGGACAGGGAGATCAGCCCCAGCATTTT
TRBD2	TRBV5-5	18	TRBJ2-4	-	CASSWTSGGNIAKNIQYF	TGTGCCAGCAGCTGGACTAGCGGGGGGAATATAGCCAAAAACATTCAGTACTTC
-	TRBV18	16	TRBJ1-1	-	CASSPRRQDMNTEAFF	TGTGCCAGCTCACCACGCCGACAGGACATGAACACTGAAGCTTTCTTT
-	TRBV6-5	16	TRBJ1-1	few	CASSYWGLTGNTEAFF	TGTGCCAGCAGTTACTGGGGCCTTACAGGGAACACTGAAGCTTTCTTT
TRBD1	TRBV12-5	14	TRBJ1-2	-	CASGPDRGLYGYTF	TGTGCTAGTGGTCCCGACAGGGGACTCTATGGCTACACCTTC
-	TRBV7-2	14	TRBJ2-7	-	CASSLGTGSYEQYF	TGTGCCAGCAGCTTAGGAACAGGTTCCTACGAGCAGTACTTC
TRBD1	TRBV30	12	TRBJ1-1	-	CAGNRGPTEAFF	TGTGCCGGAAACAGGGGCCCCACTGAAGCTTTCTTT
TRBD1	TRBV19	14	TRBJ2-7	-	CASSSTGTGGEQYF	TGTGCCAGTAGCAGCACCGGGACAGGGGGCGAGCAGTACTTC
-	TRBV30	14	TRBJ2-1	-	CAWSESWGGKEQFF	TGTGCCTGGAGTGAATCCTGGGGCGGGAAAGAGCAGTTCTTC
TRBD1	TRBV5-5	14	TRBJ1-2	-	CASSSETGSYGYTF	TGTGCCAGCAGCTCCGAGACAGGGAGCTATGGCTACACCTTC